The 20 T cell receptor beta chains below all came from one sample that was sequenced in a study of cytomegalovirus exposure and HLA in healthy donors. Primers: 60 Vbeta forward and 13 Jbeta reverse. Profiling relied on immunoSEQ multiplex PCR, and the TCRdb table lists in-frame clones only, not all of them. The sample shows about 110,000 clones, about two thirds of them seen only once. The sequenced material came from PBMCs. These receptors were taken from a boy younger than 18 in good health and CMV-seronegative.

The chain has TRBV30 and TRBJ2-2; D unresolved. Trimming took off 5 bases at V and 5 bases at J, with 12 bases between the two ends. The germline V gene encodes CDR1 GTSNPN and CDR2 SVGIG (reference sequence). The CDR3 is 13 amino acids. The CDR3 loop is CAWFQVPTGELFF. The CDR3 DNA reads TGTGCCTGGTTTCAGGTTCCAACCGGGGAGCTGTTTTTT.

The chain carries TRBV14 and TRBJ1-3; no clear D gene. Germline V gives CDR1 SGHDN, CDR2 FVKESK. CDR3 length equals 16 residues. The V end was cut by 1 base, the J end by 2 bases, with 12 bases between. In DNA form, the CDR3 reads TGTGCCAGCAGCCAAGTGGGTTCAGCGGCTGGAAACACCATATATTTT. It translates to CASSQVGSAAGNTIYF.

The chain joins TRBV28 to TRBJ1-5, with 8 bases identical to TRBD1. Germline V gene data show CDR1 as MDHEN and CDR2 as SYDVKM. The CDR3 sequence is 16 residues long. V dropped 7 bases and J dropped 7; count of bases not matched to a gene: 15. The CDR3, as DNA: TGTGCCAGCAAAGTAGGCAGACAGGGGCCTCGGCAGCCCCAGCATTTT. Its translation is CASKVGRQGPRQPQHF.

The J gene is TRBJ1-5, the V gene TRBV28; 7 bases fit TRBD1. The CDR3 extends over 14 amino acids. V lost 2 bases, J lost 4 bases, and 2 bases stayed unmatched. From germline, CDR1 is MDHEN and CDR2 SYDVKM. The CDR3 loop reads CASSLDRVNQPQHF. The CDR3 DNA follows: TGTGCCAGCAGTTTAGACAGGGTTAATCAGCCCCAGCATTTT.

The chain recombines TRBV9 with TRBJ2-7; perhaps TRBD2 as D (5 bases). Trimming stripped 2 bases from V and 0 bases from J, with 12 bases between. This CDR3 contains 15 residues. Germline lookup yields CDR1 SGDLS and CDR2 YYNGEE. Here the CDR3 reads CASSVASSFSYEQYF. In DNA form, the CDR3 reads TGTGCCAGCAGCGTCGCTAGCAGTTTCTCCTACGAGCAGTACTTC.

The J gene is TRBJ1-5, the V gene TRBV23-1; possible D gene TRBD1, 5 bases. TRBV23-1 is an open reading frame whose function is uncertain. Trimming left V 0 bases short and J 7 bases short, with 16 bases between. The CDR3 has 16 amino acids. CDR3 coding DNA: TGCGCCAGCAGTCAATCTCTGGGGCAGGCGCTACAGCCCCAGCATTTT. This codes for CASSQSLGQALQPQHF.

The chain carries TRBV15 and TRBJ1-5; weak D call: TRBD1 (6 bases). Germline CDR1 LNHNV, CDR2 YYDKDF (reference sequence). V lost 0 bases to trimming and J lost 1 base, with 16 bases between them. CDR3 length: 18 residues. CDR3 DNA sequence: TGTGCCACCAGCAGAGAAGGGGGGGGCTATGGGAGCAATCAGCCCCAGCATTTT. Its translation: CATSREGGGYGSNQPQHF.

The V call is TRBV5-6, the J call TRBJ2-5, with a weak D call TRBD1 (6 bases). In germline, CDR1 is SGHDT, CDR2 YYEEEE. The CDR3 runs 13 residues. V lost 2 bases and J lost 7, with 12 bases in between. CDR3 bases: TGTGCCAGCAGCTTTACAGGGACGGGGACCCAGTACTTC. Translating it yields CASSFTGTGTQYF.

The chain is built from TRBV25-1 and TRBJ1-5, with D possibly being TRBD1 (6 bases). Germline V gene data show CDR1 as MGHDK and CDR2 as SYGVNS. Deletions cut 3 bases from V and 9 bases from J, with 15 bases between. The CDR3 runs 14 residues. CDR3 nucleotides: TGTGCCAGCAGTGAGGGTGGGGGCGACAGGCCCCAGCATTTT. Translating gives CASSEGGGDRPQHF.

The CDR3 spells CASSEARGRQPQHF. DNA for the CDR3: TGTGCCAGCAGTGAAGCGCGGGGAAGGCAGCCCCAGCATTTT. The chain couples TRBV2 to TRBJ1-5; D gene ambiguous. Trimming removed 0 bases from V and 7 bases from J, with 10 bases in between. CDR3 size: 14 residues. Germline CDR1 is SNHLY and CDR2 is FYNNEI.

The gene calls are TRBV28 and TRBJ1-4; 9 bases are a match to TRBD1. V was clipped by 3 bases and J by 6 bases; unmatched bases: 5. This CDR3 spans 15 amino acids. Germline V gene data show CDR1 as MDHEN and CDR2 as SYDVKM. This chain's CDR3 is CASSLGTGWDEKLFF. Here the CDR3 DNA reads TGTGCCAGCAGTTTGGGGACAGGGTGGGATGAAAAACTGTTTTTT.

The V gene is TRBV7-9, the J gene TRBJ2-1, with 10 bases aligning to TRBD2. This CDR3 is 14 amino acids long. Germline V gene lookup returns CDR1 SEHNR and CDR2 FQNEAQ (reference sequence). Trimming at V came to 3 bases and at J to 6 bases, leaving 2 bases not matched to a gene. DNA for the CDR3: TGTGCCAGCAGCTTCGCTAGCGGGGGCAATGAGCAGTTCTTC. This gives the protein CASSFASGGNEQFF.

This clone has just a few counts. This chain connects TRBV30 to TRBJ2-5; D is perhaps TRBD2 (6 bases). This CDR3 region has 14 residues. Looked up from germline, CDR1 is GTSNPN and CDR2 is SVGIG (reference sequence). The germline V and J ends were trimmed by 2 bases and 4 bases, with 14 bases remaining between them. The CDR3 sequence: CAWSQLGGGETQYF. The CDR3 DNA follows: TGTGCCTGGAGTCAACTCGGGGGTGGAGAGACCCAGTACTTC.

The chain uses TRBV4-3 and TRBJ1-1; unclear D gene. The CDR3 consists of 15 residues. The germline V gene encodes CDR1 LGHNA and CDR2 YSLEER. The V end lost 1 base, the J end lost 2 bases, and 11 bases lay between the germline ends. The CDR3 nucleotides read TGCGCCAGCAGCCAAGGCCGGGTCTCTAACACTGAAGCTTTCTTT. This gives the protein CASSQGRVSNTEAFF.

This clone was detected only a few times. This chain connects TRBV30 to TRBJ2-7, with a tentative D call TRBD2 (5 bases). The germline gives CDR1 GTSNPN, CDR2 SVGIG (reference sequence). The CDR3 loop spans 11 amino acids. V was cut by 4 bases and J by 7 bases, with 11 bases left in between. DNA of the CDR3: TGTGCCTGGACGAGGGTGGGGGAGCAGTACTTC. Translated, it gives CAWTRVGEQYF.

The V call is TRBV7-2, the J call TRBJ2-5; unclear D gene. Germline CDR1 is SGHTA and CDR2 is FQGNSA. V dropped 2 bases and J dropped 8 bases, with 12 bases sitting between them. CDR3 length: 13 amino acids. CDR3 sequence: CASSLPHLVTQYF. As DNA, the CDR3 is TGTGCCAGCAGCTTACCTCATCTAGTCACCCAGTACTTC.

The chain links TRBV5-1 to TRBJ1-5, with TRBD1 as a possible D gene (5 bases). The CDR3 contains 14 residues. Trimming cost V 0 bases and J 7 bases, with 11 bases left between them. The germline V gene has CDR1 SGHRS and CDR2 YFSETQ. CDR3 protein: CASSLDPRGQPQHF. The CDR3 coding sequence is TGCGCCAGCAGCTTGGACCCTCGGGGGCAGCCCCAGCATTTT. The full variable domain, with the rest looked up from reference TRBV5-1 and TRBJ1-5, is KAGVTQTPRYLIKTRGQQVTLSCSPISGHRSVSWYQQTPGQGLQFLFEYFSETQRNKGNFPGRFSGRQFSNSRSEMNVSTLELGDSALYLCASSLDPRGQPQHFGDGTRLSIL.

The CDR3 protein is CASDLGTGNTGELFF. The CDR3 bases are TGTGCCAGCGACCTCGGGACAGGAAACACCGGGGAGCTGTTTTTT. The chain combines TRBV6-1 with TRBJ2-2, with TRBD1 matching over 8 bases. Germline V gives CDR1 MNHNS, CDR2 SASEGT. Germline trimming cut 8 bases from V and 2 bases from J; bases unmatched to any gene: 7. CDR3 length: 15 residues.

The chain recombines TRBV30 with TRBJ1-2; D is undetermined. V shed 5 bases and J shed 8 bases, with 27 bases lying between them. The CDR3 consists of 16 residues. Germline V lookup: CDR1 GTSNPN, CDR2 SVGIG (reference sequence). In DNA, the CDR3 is TGTGCCTGGGAAAGAACGGGAGCAAGCGGAGGAGGGGGCTACACCTTC. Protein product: CAWERTGASGGGGYTF.

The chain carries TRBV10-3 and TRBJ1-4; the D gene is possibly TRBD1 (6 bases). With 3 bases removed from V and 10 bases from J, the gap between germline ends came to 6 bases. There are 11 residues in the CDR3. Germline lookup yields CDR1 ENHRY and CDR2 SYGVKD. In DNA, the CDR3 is TGTGCCATCAGTGAAGGGGGAAAACTGTTTTTT. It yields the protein CAISEGGKLFF.